These 20 T cell receptor beta chains came from one sample sequenced in a study of shared clonotypes between healthy human individuals. TCRdb keeps only in-frame clones here, not all; method: immunoSEQ multiplex PCR. Of about 1.1 million clones listed, about 80% are singletons. The specimen was memory CD4+ T cells from PBMCs. Subset meaning: CD45RA-negative fraction. Receptor source: a man between 18 and 35 years old in good health. Some clones in this sample may be carry-over from other donors' samples.

The chain employs TRBV28 and TRBJ1-3, with unresolved D. The V and J ends lost 2 bases and 9 bases respectively, with 8 bases between them. This CDR3 has 12 amino acids. The germline gives CDR1 MDHEN, CDR2 SYDVKM. This CDR3 reads CASSLRLSTIYF. DNA of the CDR3: TGTGCCAGCAGTTTACGGTTGAGCACCATATATTTT.

The V gene is TRBV10-3, the J gene TRBJ2-1; no reliable D call. V gave up 6 bases and J gave up 4 bases, with 19 bases separating them. The CDR3 is made up of 16 amino acids. CDR1 ENHRY and CDR2 SYGVKD come from the germline V gene. CDR3: CAISPTTADAYNEQFF. The DNA for the CDR3 is TGTGCCATCAGCCCCACGACCGCGGACGCTTACAATGAGCAGTTCTTC.

In its sample, this clone was seen once. V gene TRBV27 combines with J gene TRBJ1-5; no reliable D call. Trimming took 0 bases from V and 5 from J, leaving 8 bases between them. The CDR3 has 14 amino acids. Germline CDR1 and CDR2: MNHEY and SMNVEV (reference sequence). The CDR3 DNA sequence: TGTGCCAGCAGTTTATCAGGAAGAGATCAGCCCCAGCATTTT. Its translation is CASSLSGRDQPQHF.

The chain uses TRBV11-2 and TRBJ2-7; tentative D call: TRBD1 (5 bases). Trimming left V 0 bases short and J 4 bases short, with 13 bases between. Germline V CDR1 and CDR2: SGHAT, FQNNGV. The CDR3 is 15 amino acids. This CDR3 reads CASSLDSREGYEQYF. The CDR3 nucleotides are TGTGCCAGCAGCTTAGATTCCAGGGAAGGTTACGAGCAGTACTTC.

The chain has TRBV5-1 and TRBJ2-1; D may be TRBD2 (6 bases). V was pared by 1 base and J by 2 bases, with 13 bases between. Per germline, CDR1 SGHRS and CDR2 YFSETQ. The CDR3 covers 16 residues. CDR3 DNA sequence: TGCGCCAGCAGCTTGAATCTTGCGGGAACCTACAATGAGCAGTTCTTC. Translation: CASSLNLAGTYNEQFF. The variable domain in full, completed from reference TRBV5-1 and TRBJ2-1, reads KAGVTQTPRYLIKTRGQQVTLSCSPISGHRSVSWYQQTPGQGLQFLFEYFSETQRNKGNFPGRFSGRQFSNSRSEMNVSTLELGDSALYLCASSLNLAGTYNEQFFGPGTRLTVL.

The rearrangement links TRBV5-4 to TRBJ2-5; 11 nucleotides agree with TRBD2. Germline V gene sequence: CDR1 SGHNT, CDR2 YYREEE (reference sequence). CDR3 size: 16 residues. J lost 7 bases, V lost 5 bases, and 13 bases had no gene match. CDR3 in amino acids: CASRGGLADAISTQYF. CDR3 DNA sequence: TGTGCCAGCAGGGGGGGACTAGCGGATGCCATTTCGACCCAGTACTTC.

This rearrangement joins TRBV6-4 to TRBJ2-1; TRBD1 aligns across 9 bases. The CDR3 covers 16 residues. The V gene's germline CDR1 is MRHNA and CDR2 SNTAGT. The junction had 4 bases not matched to a gene; V was cut back by 0 bases and J by 4 bases. This CDR3 is CASSDSPDRGYNEQFF. CDR3 in DNA: TGTGCCAGCAGTGACTCACCGGACAGGGGATACAATGAGCAGTTCTTC.

The gene calls are TRBV27 and TRBJ2-3; perhaps TRBD1 as D (5 bases). From germline, CDR1 is MNHEY and CDR2 SMNVEV (reference sequence). V shed 7 bases and J shed 0 bases, with 14 bases lying between them. The length of the CDR3 is 15 residues. The CDR3 sequence is CASTPKGRSTDTQYF. CDR3 nucleotide sequence: TGTGCCAGCACTCCCAAGGGGCGTAGCACAGATACGCAGTATTTT.

This clone was detected a few times. The V gene is TRBV29-1, the J gene TRBJ1-1; D not resolved. The V end was cut by 5 bases, the J end by 4 bases, with 14 bases between. The CDR3 spans 13 residues. In germline, CDR1 is SQVTM, CDR2 ANQGSEA. CDR3 loop: CSVRQVVATEAFF. CDR3 in DNA: TGCAGCGTTCGGCAGGTGGTAGCCACTGAAGCTTTCTTT.

This chain joins TRBV5-1 and TRBJ2-5; D may match TRBD1 or TRBD2 (6 bases each). Trimming removed 0 bases at V and 11 bases at J, with 17 bases between. This CDR3 is built from 14 residues. Germline lookup yields CDR1 SGHRS and CDR2 YFSETQ. CDR3 residues: CASSLEGGKGEQYF. CDR3 bases: TGCGCCAGCAGCTTGGAGGGGGGCAAGGGGGAGCAGTACTTC.

CDR3 in DNA: TGTGCCAGCAGCTTAGCGAGGGGGTATGGTAGCGCCTCCTACGAGCAGTACTTC. Translating it yields CASSLARGYGSASYEQYF. V and J are TRBV7-6 and TRBJ2-7; D is possibly TRBD1 (6 bases). The germline V and J ends were trimmed by 0 bases and 0 bases, with 18 bases remaining between them. The CDR3 is 18 amino acids. Germline values: CDR1 SGHVS, CDR2 FNYEAQ.

Details on this clone: Distinct nucleotide sequences in the sample also encode this CDR3. This chain joins TRBV28 and TRBJ2-7; possibly TRBD1 or TRBD2 for D (5 bases each). The CDR3 runs 12 residues. The V and J ends lost 2 bases and 3 bases respectively, with 5 bases between them. CDR1 is MDHEN, CDR2 SYDVKM, per germline. The CDR3 DNA reads TGTGCCAGCAGTTTAGGGGGCTACGAGCAGTACTTC. As protein: CASSLGGYEQYF.

This chain links TRBV5-1 with TRBJ2-3, with a tentative D call TRBD1 (6 bases). Germline loops: CDR1 SGHRS, CDR2 YFSETQ. The CDR3 runs 14 residues. V lost 5 bases and J 2 bases, leaving 12 bases between the germline ends. In DNA form, the CDR3 reads TGCGCCAGCAGTCCGGACAGCCTCACAGATACGCAGTATTTT. Its protein is CASSPDSLTDTQYF. Full variable domain (missing parts from reference TRBV5-1 and TRBJ2-3): KAGVTQTPRYLIKTRGQQVTLSCSPISGHRSVSWYQQTPGQGLQFLFEYFSETQRNKGNFPGRFSGRQFSNSRSEMNVSTLELGDSALYLCASSPDSLTDTQYFGPGTRLTVL.

The chain is built from TRBV4-2 and TRBJ2-1; 16 nucleotides align to TRBD2. This CDR3 spans 18 amino acids. V was pared by 1 base and J by 6 bases, with 6 bases of the junction left unmatched. The V gene's germline CDR1 is LGHNA and CDR2 YNFKEQ. CDR3: CASSQAGLAGGAGNEQFF. The CDR3 DNA is TGTGCCAGCAGCCAAGCGGGACTAGCGGGGGGGGCCGGCAATGAGCAGTTCTTC.

The chain combines TRBV6-1 with TRBJ1-5, with D tentatively TRBD1 (5 bases). Per germline, CDR1 MNHNS and CDR2 SASEGT. V dropped 5 bases and J dropped 3 bases, with 8 bases sitting between them. This CDR3 region has 13 residues. The CDR3 nucleotides are TGTGCCAGCAGTCAACAGGTCAATCAGCCCCAGCATTTT. It specifies CASSQQVNQPQHF.

This rearrangement joins TRBV5-6 to TRBJ1-2; D not resolved. Germline assignment: CDR1 SGHDT and CDR2 YYEEEE. V gave up 0 bases and J gave up 3 bases, with 9 bases separating them. This CDR3 spans 14 amino acids. The CDR3: CASSLGRRDYGYTF. Written as DNA, the CDR3 is TGTGCCAGCAGCTTGGGAAGAAGGGACTATGGCTACACCTTC.

With regard to this clone: Other DNA sequences in this sample translate to the same CDR3. The chain is built from TRBV7-8 and TRBJ2-7; D is ambiguous. This CDR3 has 11 residues. CDR1 and CDR2 from the germline V gene are SGHVS and FQNEAQ. V lost 5 bases, J lost 4 bases, and 6 bases lay in between. CDR3 nucleotide sequence: TGTGCCAGCAGCCCTAGTTACGAGCAGTACTTC. Protein: CASSPSYEQYF.

This chain uses TRBV30 with TRBJ2-5; 7 nucleotides align to TRBD1. With 2 bases clipped from V and 5 bases from J, the junction kept 8 bases outside the gene matches. Germline CDR1 is GTSNPN and CDR2 is SVGIG (reference sequence). CDR3 length: 14 residues. The CDR3 protein is CAWSPGGVRETQYF. The CDR3 nucleotides read TGTGCCTGGAGTCCAGGGGGAGTTAGGGAGACCCAGTACTTC. The full variable domain, completed using reference TRBV30 and TRBJ2-5, is SQTIHQWPATLVQPVGSPLSLECTVEGTSNPNLYWYRQAAGRGLQLLFYSVGIGQISSEVPQNLSASRPQDRQFILSSKKLLLSDSGFYLCAWSPGGVRETQYFGPGTRLLVL.

V gene TRBV10-3 combines with J gene TRBJ2-7, with unresolved D. This CDR3 region has 11 residues. The germline V and J ends were trimmed by 4 bases and 4 bases, with 5 bases remaining between them. CDR1 is ENHRY and CDR2 is SYGVKD in the germline V gene. The CDR3 nucleotides are TGTGCCATCAGTGTAAGTTACGAGCAGTACTTC. Translating gives CAISVSYEQYF.

A remark on this clone: A much larger clone differs by one base, so this may be a read error. This CDR3 is also generated by other DNA sequences in the sample. V and J are TRBV7-2 and TRBJ2-6; D is possibly TRBD1 or TRBD2 (5 bases each). The germline CDR1 and CDR2 sequences are SGHTA and FQGNSA. The CDR3 runs to 16 residues. The CDR3 coding sequence is TGTGCCAGCAGCTTAGCGCTTGGCGCCGGGGCTAACGTCCTGACTTTC. It specifies CASSLALGAGANVLTF.